This T cell receptor beta chain was retrieved from a study of CD8 T cells in ankylosing spondylitis. There are many counts of this clonotype. What it binds is unknown. The V and J ends lost 0 bases and 1 base respectively, with 9 bases between them. The CDR3 is 15 residues long. In germline, CDR1 is SGDLS, CDR2 YYNGEE. From the 5' RACE reads, TCRdb called clonotypes with MiXCR, one entry per CDR3 protein. The table has around 490,000 distinct CDR3 sequences, roughly 5.2% seen once. Study results and limitations: Ankylosing spondylitis blood appeared to be characterized by a TCR beta motif of several highly homologous variants.

Sequencing was performed on blood, either unsorted or a sorted T cell fraction (not recorded which). The sequence was collected from a male donor with ankylosing spondylitis. The chain links TRBV9 to TRBJ2-3; no firm D call. As DNA, the CDR3 is TGTGCCAGCAGCGTAGTTGACTTAGGCACAGATACGCAGTATTTT. Translation gives CASSVVDLGTDTQYF. Full variable domain (remainder filled in from reference TRBV9 and TRBJ2-3): DSGVTQTPKHLITATGQRVTLRCSPRSGDLSVYWYQQSLDQGLQFLIQYYNGEERAKGNILERFSAQQFPDLHSELNLSSLELGDSALYFCASSVVDLGTDTQYFGPGTRLTVL.